This TCR beta chain appears in the sequencing data of a study of T cells in Graves' hyperthyroidism and ophthalmopathy. Study outcomes and limitations: Blood held most thyroid clonotypes expanded above 0.001 frequency.

On this clonotype itself: Its antigen remains unidentified.

It was RNA transcripts that yielded the amplified TCR beta CDR3 regions. The study used the HTBI primer set for a first-round RT-PCR of the TCR CDR3. TCRdb processed the multiplex PCR reads anew with MiXCR; each CDR3 protein has one entry. The repertoire holds hundreds of thousands of distinct CDR3 sequences, about two fifths seen once, with 8.9% in the top ten. The V gene's germline CDR1 is SGHRS and CDR2 YFSETQ. Trimming removed 4 bases at V and 4 bases at J, with 9 bases between. CDR3 length: 12 amino acids. The sequencing input was blood. This sequence joins TRBV5-1 and TRBJ2-7; D might be TRBD1 (5 bases). The sequence was obtained from a man between 18 and 35 years old with Graves' hyperthyroidism. The chain's CDR3 is CASSGAAYEQYF. The CDR3 DNA follows: TGCGCCAGCAGCGGGGCCGCTTACGAGCAGTACTTC.